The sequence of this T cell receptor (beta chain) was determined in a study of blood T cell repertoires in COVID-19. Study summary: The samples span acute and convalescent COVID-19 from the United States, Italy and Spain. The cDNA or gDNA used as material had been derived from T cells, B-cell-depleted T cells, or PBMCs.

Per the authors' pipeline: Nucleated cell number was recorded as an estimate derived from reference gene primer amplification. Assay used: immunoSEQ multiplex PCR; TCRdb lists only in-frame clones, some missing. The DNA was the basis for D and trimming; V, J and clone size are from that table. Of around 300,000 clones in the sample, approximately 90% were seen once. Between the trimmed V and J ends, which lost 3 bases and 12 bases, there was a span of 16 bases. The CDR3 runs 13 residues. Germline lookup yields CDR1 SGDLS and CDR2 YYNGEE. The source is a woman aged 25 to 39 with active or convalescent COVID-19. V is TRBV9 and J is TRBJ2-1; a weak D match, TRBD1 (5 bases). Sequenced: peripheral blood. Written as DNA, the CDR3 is TGTGCCAGCAGCGAGGGGCAGGGTATAGGGCAGTTCTTC. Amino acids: CASSEGQGIGQFF.